The 11 T cell receptor beta chains given below trace back to one sample, sequenced in a study of blood T cell repertoires in COVID-19. Only in-frame clones appear in the TCRdb table, and some are missing; sequencing was by immunoSEQ multiplex PCR. The sample lists around 260,000 clones, approximately 91% seen once, with about 0.7% in the top ten. Sequences were obtained from peripheral blood. The receptors were sampled from a human donor in a cohort sampled during active COVID-19.

This chain connects TRBV18 to TRBJ1-1; D remains ambiguous. The ends were cut back, 5 bases at V and 5 bases at J, with 12 bases in the middle. Germline CDR1 reads KGHSH; CDR2 reads LQKENI. CDR3 length: 13 residues. Here the CDR3 reads CASSSKSGTEAFF. The CDR3 nucleotides are TGTGCCAGCTCATCAAAGTCGGGGACTGAAGCTTTCTTT.

The genes are TRBV4-3 and TRBJ2-2; maybe TRBD2 (6 bases). CDR1 and CDR2 from the germline V gene are LGHNA and YSLEER. The V end was cut by 7 bases, the J end by 0 bases, with 18 bases between. This CDR3 has 17 residues. CDR3 protein: CASTLGRQLANTGELFF. CDR3 DNA sequence: TGCGCCAGCACCTTAGGGAGGCAGCTTGCGAACACCGGGGAGCTGTTTTTT.

The rearrangement joins TRBV11-2 to TRBJ2-7, with D possibly matching TRBD2 (6 bases). Between the trimmed V and J ends, which lost 5 bases and 2 bases, there was a span of 19 bases. The CDR3 has 16 residues. CDR1 is SGHAT, CDR2 FQNNGV, per germline. CDR3 nucleotides: TGTGCCAGCAGCCGTCGGGGTGACGCGGGGACCTACGAGCAGTACTTC. Protein: CASSRRGDAGTYEQYF. The entire variable domain, with the rest obtained from reference TRBV11-2 and TRBJ2-7, is as follows: EAGVAQSPRYKIIEKRQSVAFWCNPISGHATLYWYQQILGQGPKLLIQFQNNGVVDDSQLPKDRFSAERLKGVDSTLKIQPAKLEDSAVYLCASSRRGDAGTYEQYFGPGTRLTVT.

The chain carries TRBV6-2 or TRBV6-3 and TRBJ1-2; no firm D call. The CDR3 runs 18 residues. CDR1 MNHEY and CDR2 SVGEGT come from the germline V gene. Trimming took off 2 bases at V and 5 bases at J, with 24 bases between the two ends. The DNA for the CDR3 is TGTGCCAGCAGTTACCAAAGGCCAAGAACCCAAAGACAATATGGCTACACCTTC. Encoded protein: CASSYQRPRTQRQYGYTF.

This chain joins TRBV30 and TRBJ1-5; 9 bases agree with TRBD1. CDR3 length equals 15 residues. Trimming at V came to 2 bases and at J to 3 bases, leaving 5 bases not matched to a gene. Germline CDR1 is GTSNPN and CDR2 is SVGIG (reference sequence). The CDR3: CAWSSGQGYNQPQHF. CDR3 bases: TGTGCCTGGAGTTCGGGACAGGGCTACAATCAGCCCCAGCATTTT.

The chain combines TRBV5-6 with TRBJ1-1; a weak D match, TRBD1 (6 bases). CDR1 and CDR2 (germline): SGHDT, YYEEEE. The CDR3 length is 13 residues. V gave up 7 bases and J gave up 0 bases, with 10 bases separating them. As DNA, the CDR3 is TGTGCCAGCCGCAACAGGGTGAACACTGAAGCTTTCTTT. This gives the protein CASRNRVNTEAFF.

The chain joins TRBV6-2 or TRBV6-3 to TRBJ2-1; perhaps TRBD2 as D (6 bases). This CDR3 is built from 14 residues. V gave up 5 bases and J gave up 7 bases, with 15 bases separating them. The germline V gene has CDR1 MNHEY and CDR2 SVGEGT. CDR3 residues: CASSLRDSGNEQFF. The DNA for the CDR3 is TGTGCCAGCAGTCTCCGGGACTCCGGTAATGAGCAGTTCTTC.

The J gene is TRBJ1-5, the V gene TRBV28; TRBD1 matches at 7 bases. The CDR3 totals 13 residues. Germline CDR1 is MDHEN and CDR2 is SYDVKM. V was pared by 10 bases and J by 6 bases, with 9 bases of the junction left unmatched. The CDR3 DNA follows: TGTGCCACGCACAGGGGAGTTATTCAGCCCCAGCATTTT. Its protein product is CATHRGVIQPQHF.

This clone has a single count. The gene calls are TRBV2 and TRBJ1-3; D gene ambiguous. Germline values: CDR1 SNHLY, CDR2 FYNNEI. V gave up 6 bases and J gave up 2 bases, with 5 bases separating them. CDR3 size: 12 residues. The CDR3 bases are TGTGCCAGCAGGCAGACTGGAAACACCATATATTTT. This gives the protein CASRQTGNTIYF.

The J gene is TRBJ1-3, the V gene TRBV14; 7 bases are shared with TRBD1. Germline values: CDR1 SGHDN, CDR2 FVKESK. Trimming took 8 bases from V and 2 from J; bases not matched to a gene: 18. The CDR3 spans 18 residues. In DNA, the CDR3 is TGTGCCAGCCCAAGGACAGGCGGACCCCGCCCTACTGGAAACACCATATATTTT. Its translation is CASPRTGGPRPTGNTIYF.

This clone was detected only once. The chain couples TRBV9 to TRBJ2-7; 7 bases fit TRBD2. Unmatched junction bases numbered 5, after V lost 0 bases and J lost 5 bases. Germline loops: CDR1 SGDLS, CDR2 YYNGEE. CDR3 length: 14 amino acids. CDR3 region: CASSVGEGRHEQYF. DNA of the CDR3: TGTGCCAGCAGCGTAGGGGAGGGGCGGCACGAGCAGTACTTC. The entire variable domain, with the rest obtained from reference TRBV9 and TRBJ2-7, is as follows: DSGVTQTPKHLITATGQRVTLRCSPRSGDLSVYWYQQSLDQGLQFLIQYYNGEERAKGNILERFSAQQFPDLHSELNLSSLELGDSALYFCASSVGEGRHEQYFGPGTRLTVT.